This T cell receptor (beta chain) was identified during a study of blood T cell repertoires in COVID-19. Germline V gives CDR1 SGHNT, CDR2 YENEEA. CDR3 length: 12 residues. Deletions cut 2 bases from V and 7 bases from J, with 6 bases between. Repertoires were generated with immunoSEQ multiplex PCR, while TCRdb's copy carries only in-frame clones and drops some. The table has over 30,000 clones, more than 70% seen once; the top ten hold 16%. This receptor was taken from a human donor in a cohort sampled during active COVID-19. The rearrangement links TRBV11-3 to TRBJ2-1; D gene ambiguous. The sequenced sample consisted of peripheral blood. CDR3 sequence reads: CASSLTANEQFF. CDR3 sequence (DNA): TGTGCCAGCAGCTTAACTGCGAATGAGCAGTTCTTC.